Listed below are T cell receptor beta chains from one sample, sequenced in a study of T cell responses to AZD1222 COVID-19 vaccine. Profiling relied on immunoSEQ multiplex PCR, and the TCRdb table lists in-frame clones only, not all of them. The table records around 120,000 clones, around 93% of them present only once. Source: peripheral blood, taken 28 days after the second AZD1222 dose. These receptors were taken from an adult who received the AZD1222 COVID-19 vaccine. The CDR3 runs from the conserved cysteine through the conserved F or W. A D gene is named only where the DNA matches it firmly. Clone size is stated in some rows and not others, as once, few, many or a class when expanded.

NA	18	TRBV3-1/TRBV3-2	TRBJ2-7	TRBD2	TGTGCCAGCAGCCAAGACATGGGGCTAGCGGGAGGGGCCTCCGAGCAGTACTTC	CASSQDMGLAGGASEQYF
NA	13	TRBV30	TRBJ2-3	NA	TGTGCCTGGTCCCAGGGGATCACAGATACGCAGTATTTT	CAWSQGITDTQYF
NA	13	TRBV12-3/TRBV12-4	TRBJ1-2	NA	TGTGCCAGCAGTTTGCAGGGGAACTATGGCTACACCTTC	CASSLQGNYGYTF
NA	13	TRBV6-2/TRBV6-3	TRBJ1-2	NA	TGTGCCAGCAGTTACAGGGAGGAAACCGGCTACACCTTC	CASSYREETGYTF
NA	15	TRBV4-3	TRBJ2-2	NA	TGCGCCAGCAGCCACCGGGGGTGGCTCGCCGGGGAGCTGTTTTTT	CASSHRGWLAGELFF
NA	14	TRBV6-5	TRBJ1-2	NA	TGTGCCAGCAGCCCGGGACGCACTACCTATGGCTACACCTTC	CASSPGRTTYGYTF
NA	17	TRBV11-2	TRBJ1-2	NA	TGTGCCAGCAGCCCCCGACGGATATTGACAGAAAACTATGGCTACACCTTC	CASSPRRILTENYGYTF
NA	16	TRBV2	TRBJ1-1	TRBD1	TGTGCCAGCAGCAGAAACCCGGGACAGGGGTCGTTTGGAGCTTTCTTT	CASSRNPGQGSFGAFF
few	15	TRBV7-2	TRBJ2-3	TRBD2	TGTGCCAGCAGCTCTAAGCGGGGGGGAACAGATACGCAGTATTTT	CASSSKRGGTDTQYF
NA	16	TRBV4-1	TRBJ2-5	TRBD1	TGCGCCAGCAGCCGGAGGGGACAGGGGGCAAGGGAGACCCAGTACTTC	CASSRRGQGARETQYF
NA	12	TRBV15	TRBJ2-5	NA	TGTGCCACCAGCAGAGCTCGAGAGACCCAGTACTTC	CATSRARETQYF
NA	14	TRBV19	TRBJ1-1	NA	TGTGCCAGTAGTATAGATTACTGGGGAACTGAAGCTTTCTTT	CASSIDYWGTEAFF
NA	11	TRBV30	TRBJ1-2	NA	TGTGCCTGGAGTGGAGGAGGGGGCTACACCTTC	CAWSGGGGYTF
NA	18	TRBV5-4	TRBJ2-3	TRBD2	TGTGCCAGCAGTTGGACTAGCGGGGGGGCCGGGGGCACAGATACGCAGTATTTT	CASSWTSGGAGGTDTQYF
once	14	TRBV27	TRBJ1-1	NA	TGTGCCAGCAGACGGACCTTAGAGTACACTGAAGCTTTCTTT	CASRRTLEYTEAFF
NA	13	TRBV27	TRBJ1-2	NA	TGTGCCAGCAGTTTATCCGCCCTGGGGGGCTACACCTTC	CASSLSALGGYTF
NA	13	TRBV6-4	TRBJ2-3	NA	TGTGCCAGCAGTGCCGGGGACTCCGAAACGCAGTATTTT	CASSAGDSETQYF
once	17	TRBV2	TRBJ1-2	TRBD1	TGTGCCAGCAGTGAAAACCGGCCCGAGACAGGGAACTATGGCTACACCTTC	CASSENRPETGNYGYTF
NA	13	TRBV6-5	TRBJ2-2	NA	TGTGCCAGCAGTTATCAGAACACCGGGGAGCTGTTTTTT	CASSYQNTGELFF
NA	12	TRBV25-1	TRBJ2-7	TRBD1	TGTGCTACGGGGACAGGGGCCTACGAGCAGTACTTC	CATGTGAYEQYF
NA	19	TRBV5-4	TRBJ2-1	TRBD2	TGTGCCAGCAGCCTCGTTGTCCTAGCGGGAGGACCTACCTACAATGAGCAGTTCTTC	CASSLVVLAGGPTYNEQFF
NA	19	TRBV10-1	TRBJ2-7	TRBD2	TGCGCCAGCAGTGTCCTTTTTATGATGATGGGGGAGGGCCGGGGCGAGCAGTACTTC	CASSVLFMMMGEGRGEQYF
NA	15	TRBV18	TRBJ1-5	NA	TGTGCCAGCTCCCCGGAAGGGCAGGGCCGGCAGCCCCAGCATTTT	CASSPEGQGRQPQHF
NA	15	TRBV2	TRBJ1-4	NA	TGTGCCAGCAGTGCCGAGGGAGGGGTAAATGAAAAACTGTTTTTT	CASSAEGGVNEKLFF
NA	15	TRBV7-2	TRBJ2-5	TRBD2	TGTGCCAGCAGCTTAGCGGGACTACGGCGAGAGACCCAGTACTTC	CASSLAGLRRETQYF
NA	13	TRBV14	TRBJ1-1	NA	TGTGCCAGCAGCCAAGTCGTAAACGCTGAAGCTTTCTTT	CASSQVVNAEAFF
NA	14	TRBV7-2	TRBJ2-3	NA	TGTGCCAGCAGCCCAGGGAGGTTCACAGATACGCAGTATTTT	CASSPGRFTDTQYF
NA	19	TRBV5-6	TRBJ1-6	TRBD1	TGTGCCAGCAGCTTGGGTGTGGAACAGGGGAGCTCCTATAATTCACCCCTCCACTTT	CASSLGVEQGSSYNSPLHF
once	11	TRBV19	TRBJ2-1	TRBD1	TGTGCCAGTAGCGAGACAGGGGAGCAGTTCTTC	CASSETGEQFF
NA	16	TRBV19	TRBJ2-2	NA	TGTGCCAGTATTAAACGAGCAGGACTGAACACCGGGGAGCTGTTTTTT	CASIKRAGLNTGELFF
once	15	TRBV6-2/TRBV6-3	TRBJ2-2	TRBD2	TGTGCCAGCAGTTACCTAGCGGGAGGAACCGGGGAGCTGTTTTTT	CASSYLAGGTGELFF
NA	15	TRBV7-2	TRBJ1-2	NA	TGTGCCAGCAGCTTAATGAACAGCGATTTCTATGGCTACACCTTC	CASSLMNSDFYGYTF
NA	14	TRBV27	TRBJ2-2	NA	TGTGCCAGCAGACCCCTAGGGAACACCGGGGAGCTGTTTTTT	CASRPLGNTGELFF
NA	14	TRBV7-2	TRBJ1-2	TRBD1	TGTGCCAGCAGCTTAGTCCGGGACAGCTATGGCTACACCTTC	CASSLVRDSYGYTF
NA	18	TRBV9	TRBJ2-3	TRBD2	TGTGCCAGCAGCGTAGTTGCGGGGGGGCTAATCAACACAGATACGCAGTATTTT	CASSVVAGGLINTDTQYF
NA	13	TRBV12-3/TRBV12-4	TRBJ2-7	NA	TGTGCCAGCAGCTACGGGACTTTCTACGAGCAGTACTTC	CASSYGTFYEQYF
NA	15	TRBV5-1	TRBJ2-5	TRBD1	TGCGCCAGCAGCTGGGACAGGGCCAGATATGGGACCCAGTACTTC	CASSWDRARYGTQYF
NA	17	TRBV5-8	TRBJ1-2	NA	TGTGCCAGCAACAAGAGGTTTCAGGCTCTAATTGTTAGCGGCTACACCTTC	CASNKRFQALIVSGYTF
NA	14	TRBV6-2/TRBV6-3	TRBJ1-2	NA	TGTGCCAGCAGCCCCCCAGGGGCCGCCTATGGCTACACCTTC	CASSPPGAAYGYTF
NA	17	TRBV5-1	TRBJ2-6	NA	TGCGCCAGCAGCTTGGCCGGGGATCTCTCTGGGGCCAACGTCCTGACTTTC	CASSLAGDLSGANVLTF
NA	13	TRBV19	TRBJ1-3	NA	TGTGCCAGTAGTCTCGCCCCGAAGGACACCATATATTTT	CASSLAPKDTIYF
NA	16	TRBV7-2	TRBJ2-1	NA	TGTGCCAGCAGCCAAATTACTGGGAGCTCCTACAATGAGCAGTTCTTC	CASSQITGSSYNEQFF
NA	15	TRBV5-8	TRBJ2-1	NA	TGTGCCAGCAGCCCAGACAGGACTACTCACAATGAGCAGTTCTTC	CASSPDRTTHNEQFF
NA	15	TRBV5-5	TRBJ2-7	NA	TGTGCCAGCAGCTTGGTCGGGATGGTTAGCTACGAGCAGTACTTC	CASSLVGMVSYEQYF
NA	12	TRBV10-1	TRBJ2-7	TRBD2	TGCGCCAGCAGTTTCCCCAGCGGGGACCGGTACTTC	CASSFPSGDRYF
NA	13	TRBV2	TRBJ1-3	NA	TGTGCCAGCGGTAGCCCGCCTGGAAACACCATATATTTT	CASGSPPGNTIYF
NA	14	TRBV10-2	TRBJ2-7	TRBD1	TGCGCCAGCAGCGCGGGACAGGGAACCTACGAGCAGTACTTC	CASSAGQGTYEQYF
once	14	TRBV5-1	TRBJ2-2	TRBD2	TGCGCCAGCAGGATAGTAGCGGGGACCGGGGAGCTGTTTTTT	CASRIVAGTGELFF
NA	16	TRBV18	TRBJ2-1	TRBD2	TGTGCCAGCTCACCAAGGACTAGCGGGAAAAACGATGAGCAGTTCTTC	CASSPRTSGKNDEQFF
NA	13	TRBV6-6	TRBJ1-4	NA	TGTGCCAGTAGGCAGGCCCCTAATGAAAAACTGTTTTTT	CASRQAPNEKLFF
NA	13	TRBV4-1	TRBJ2-7	NA	TGCGCCAGCAGCCAAGAACGGTACTACGAGCAGTACTTC	CASSQERYYEQYF
NA	15	TRBV14	TRBJ2-3	TRBD2	TGTGCCAGCAGCCAAGTAGCGGGGGGAGCGGATACGCAGTATTTT	CASSQVAGGADTQYF
NA	15	TRBV29-1	TRBJ2-3	TRBD2	TGCAGCGTTAACTACGGGACTAGCAGTATTAATACGCAGTATTTT	CSVNYGTSSINTQYF
few	16	TRBV6-2/TRBV6-3	TRBJ1-6	NA	TGTGCCAGCAGTTACTCTGATCGGGACCTCAATTCACCCCTCCACTTT	CASSYSDRDLNSPLHF
once	13	TRBV6-5	TRBJ2-7	NA	TGTGCCAGCAGATCCCGGGATACCTACGAGCAGTACTTC	CASRSRDTYEQYF
NA	14	TRBV7-9	TRBJ2-5	NA	TGTGCCAGCAGCTTAGCGGGTGCTCAAGAGACCCAGTACTTC	CASSLAGAQETQYF